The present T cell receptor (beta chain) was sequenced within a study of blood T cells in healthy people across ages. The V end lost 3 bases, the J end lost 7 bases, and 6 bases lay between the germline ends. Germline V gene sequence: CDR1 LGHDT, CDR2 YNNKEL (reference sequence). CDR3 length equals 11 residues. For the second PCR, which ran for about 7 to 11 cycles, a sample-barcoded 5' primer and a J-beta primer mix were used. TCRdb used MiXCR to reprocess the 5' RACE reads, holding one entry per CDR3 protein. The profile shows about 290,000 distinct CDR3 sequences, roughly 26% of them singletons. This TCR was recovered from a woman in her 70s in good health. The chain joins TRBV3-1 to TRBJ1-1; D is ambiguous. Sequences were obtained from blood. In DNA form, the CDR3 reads TGTGCCAGCAGCCACCGGAATGAAGCTTTCTTT. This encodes CASSHRNEAFF.